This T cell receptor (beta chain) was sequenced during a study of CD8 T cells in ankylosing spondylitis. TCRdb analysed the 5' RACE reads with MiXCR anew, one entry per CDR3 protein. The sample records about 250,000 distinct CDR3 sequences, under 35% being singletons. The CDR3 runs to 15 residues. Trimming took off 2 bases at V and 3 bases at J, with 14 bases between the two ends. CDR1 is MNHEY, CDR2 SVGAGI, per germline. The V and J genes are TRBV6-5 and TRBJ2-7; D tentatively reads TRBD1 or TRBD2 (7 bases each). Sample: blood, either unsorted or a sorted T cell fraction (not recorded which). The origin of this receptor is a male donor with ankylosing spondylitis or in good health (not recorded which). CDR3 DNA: TGTGCCAGCAGTTACCCCAGGGGGGGAAACTACGAGCAGTACTTC. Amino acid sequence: CASSYPRGGNYEQYF.